This passage covers 30 T cell receptor beta chains from one sample sequenced in a study of beta chain features in type 1 diabetes. Study-wide points: Shortening of TCRB CDR3s, moderate but significant, appeared in all four CD4+ subsets of Type 1 diabetes patients.

Their recognized antigens are unknown. Every bit of the isolated RNA underwent reverse transcription, so sequencing read expressed TCRB transcripts. This table comes from immunoSEQ multiplex PCR, and its TCRdb copy is limited to in-frame clones, with some not included. The data contain 65,000 to 85,000 clones, almost 50% of them singletons. Sequencing was carried out using central memory CD4+ T cells from blood. Every receptor here comes from a man aged 25 to 45 with type 1 diabetes.

This sequence joins TRBV5-4 and TRBJ2-2; the match to TRBD1 covers 7 bases. The V and J ends lost 3 bases and 2 bases, in that order; junction bases with no gene match: 7. Germline CDR1 reads SGHNT; CDR2 reads YYREEE (reference sequence). The CDR3 has 16 residues. The CDR3 loop is CASSSGRDRNTGELFF. CDR3 coding DNA: TGTGCCAGCAGCTCAGGCCGGGACAGAAACACCGGGGAGCTGTTTTTT.

V and J are TRBV18 and TRBJ2-7; D may be TRBD2 (6 bases). Germline CDR1 is KGHSH and CDR2 is LQKENI. Deletions cut 3 bases from V and 0 bases from J, with 9 bases between. The CDR3 runs to 14 residues. The CDR3 reads CASSPQTSSYEQYF. The CDR3 DNA sequence: TGTGCCAGCTCACCTCAGACTAGCTCCTACGAGCAGTACTTC.

This clone was seen a few times. The V gene is TRBV6-1, the J gene TRBJ2-2; weak D call: TRBD2 (5 bases). CDR1 is MNHNS and CDR2 is SASEGT in the germline V gene. The CDR3 contains 15 residues. V was trimmed by 8 bases and J by 0 bases, leaving 13 bases between them. The CDR3 bases are TGTGCCAGCCAACTCCCGGGGTCGAACACCGGGGAGCTGTTTTTT. Translated, it gives CASQLPGSNTGELFF.

The gene calls are TRBV7-9 and TRBJ1-1, with a weak D call TRBD1 (6 bases). Between the trimmed V and J ends, which lost 4 bases and 3 bases, there was a span of 12 bases. This CDR3 spans 14 amino acids. CDR1 and CDR2 (germline): SEHNR, FQNEAQ (reference sequence). The DNA of the CDR3 is TGTGCCAGCAGCTCCCAGGGGATGGACACTGAAGCTTTCTTT. Its translation: CASSSQGMDTEAFF. Combining the CDR3 with reference TRBV7-9 and TRBJ1-1 gives the whole variable domain DTGVSQNPRHKITKRGQNVTFRCDPISEHNRLYWYRQTLGQGPEFLTYFQNEAQLEKSRLLSDRFSAERPKGSFSTLEIQRTEQGDSAMYLCASSSQGMDTEAFFGQGTRLTVV.

The rearrangement uses TRBV6-4 and TRBJ1-1; the D gene is possibly TRBD1 (6 bases). V was shortened by 8 bases and J by 1 base, with 14 bases between the two germline ends. The CDR3 has 14 residues. Germline V lookup: CDR1 MRHNA, CDR2 SNTAGT. The DNA of the CDR3 is TGTGCCAGCGGATTAGGGGGGGGGAACACTGAAGCTTTCTTT. Its translation: CASGLGGGNTEAFF.

The genes are TRBV27 and TRBJ2-6; maybe TRBD1 (6 bases). The CDR3 runs to 13 residues. The germline V and J ends were trimmed by 6 bases and 11 bases, with 14 bases remaining between them. From germline, CDR1 is MNHEY and CDR2 SMNVEV (reference sequence). This CDR3 reads CASRKQGPHVLTF. In nucleotides, the CDR3 is TGTGCCAGCAGAAAACAGGGACCTCACGTCCTGACTTTC.

The rearrangement links TRBV7-2 to TRBJ1-3; 7 positions match TRBD1. Per the germline V gene, CDR1 is SGHTA and CDR2 is FQGNSA. The ends lost 5 bases at V and 7 bases at J; junction bases unmatched: 8. This CDR3 contains 14 residues. CDR3 bases: TGTGCCAGCAGCGCACAACCAGGGGGGAACACCATATATTTT. This gives the protein CASSAQPGGNTIYF.

The CDR3 region has the DNA TGTGCCAGCTCTAGGGGCAGGGGCGAGGGAGCTTTCTTT. Translation gives CASSRGRGEGAFF. The V gene is TRBV18, the J gene TRBJ1-1, with a possible D match to TRBD1 (6 bases). Germline-derived CDR1 and CDR2 are KGHSH and LQKENI. V lost 6 bases and J lost 10, with 18 bases in between. The CDR3 spans 13 residues.

The chain employs TRBV6-5 and TRBJ2-7; TRBD1 matches 7 bases. This CDR3 spans 15 amino acids. The V gene end was trimmed by 6 bases and the J gene end by 1 base; junction bases not matched to a gene: 9. CDR1 is MNHEY and CDR2 is SVGAGI in the germline V gene. The CDR3 nucleotides read TGTGCCAGCAGCTTCGTTATGGGACAGTCCTACGAGCAGTACTTC. This sequence encodes CASSFVMGQSYEQYF.

By sample share, this clone is medium-sized. The chain is built from TRBV7-8 and TRBJ2-3, with 7 bases lining up with TRBD2. Looked up from germline, CDR1 is SGHVS and CDR2 is FQNEAQ. This CDR3 contains 15 residues. V lost 3 bases and J lost 3; bases outside the gene matches: 6. The CDR3 nucleotides read TGTGCCAGCAGCTTGAGGGAGGGATCTACAGATACGCAGTATTTT. It encodes CASSLREGSTDTQYF.

The chain couples TRBV6-5 to TRBJ2-7; 9 positions agree with TRBD2. CDR1 and CDR2 (germline): MNHEY, SVGAGI. The V and J ends lost 7 bases and 7 bases, in that order; junction bases with no gene match: 14. The CDR3 is 15 residues long. The CDR3, as DNA: TGTGCCAGCACCGACCACGGGACTAGCCCGGGGGAGCAGTACTTC. This codes for CASTDHGTSPGEQYF.

CDR3 residues: CASSPVTSLDTQYF. CDR3 nucleotides: TGCGCCAGCAGCCCCGTGACTAGCCTAGATACGCAGTATTTT. This chain uses TRBV5-1 with TRBJ2-3, with TRBD2 matching over 7 bases. With V trimmed by 4 bases and J by 5 bases, 7 bases remained unmatched. There are 14 residues in the CDR3. From germline, CDR1 is SGHRS and CDR2 YFSETQ.

The chain joins TRBV28 to TRBJ1-2; D ambiguous. V was trimmed by 7 bases and J by 0 bases, leaving 18 bases between them. Germline CDR1 reads MDHEN; CDR2 reads SYDVKM. CDR3 length: 16 residues. The CDR3 DNA follows: TGTGCCAGCACCTTCCTCCGGGATATAGCTAACTATGGCTACACCTTC. It specifies CASTFLRDIANYGYTF.

The chain links TRBV5-1 to TRBJ2-2, with 8 bases lining up with TRBD1. The germline V gene has CDR1 SGHRS and CDR2 YFSETQ. The CDR3 consists of 15 residues. Losses at the gene ends were 4 bases for V and 3 bases for J; bases not matched to a gene: 5. This chain's CDR3 is CASSPDRVYTGELFF. CDR3 coding DNA: TGCGCCAGCAGCCCGGACAGGGTTTACACCGGGGAGCTGTTTTTT.

This clone appeared a few times. The J gene is TRBJ2-5, the V gene TRBV2, with TRBD2 identical over 12 bases. This CDR3 has 14 amino acids. Germline V lookup: CDR1 SNHLY, CDR2 FYNNEI. Trimming cost V 7 bases and J 4 bases; bases outside gene matches: 4. CDR3 sequence reads: CASIKGLAGETQYF. The CDR3 bases are TGTGCCAGCATAAAGGGACTAGCGGGAGAGACCCAGTACTTC.

V and J are TRBV27 and TRBJ2-7; TRBD2 matches at 12 bases. Per the germline V gene, CDR1 is MNHEY and CDR2 is SMNVEV (reference sequence). CDR3 length: 14 amino acids. After removal of 5 bases from V and 3 bases from J, the junction contained 2 bases not matched to a gene. DNA for the CDR3: TGTGCCAGCAGTAGGACTAGCGGGGTCTACGAGCAGTACTTC. It translates to CASSRTSGVYEQYF.

The chain combines TRBV6-5 with TRBJ2-7; weak D call: TRBD1 (5 bases). The length of the CDR3 is 13 residues. Germline loops: CDR1 MNHEY, CDR2 SVGAGI. Trimming stripped 8 bases from V and 3 bases from J, with 14 bases between. The DNA of the CDR3 is TGTGCCAGCGCAAAGGGGTCGATCTACGAGCAGTACTTC. Protein product: CASAKGSIYEQYF.

This chain connects TRBV11-2 to TRBJ2-1; 8 positions match TRBD1. The CDR3 contains 14 residues. Trimming took 6 bases from V and 10 from J; bases not matched to a gene: 11. CDR1 and CDR2 (germline): SGHAT, FQNNGV. CDR3 nucleotide sequence: TGTGCCAGCAGTTTGACAGGGGTCCGGGGGGAGCAGTTCTTC. Amino acid sequence: CASSLTGVRGEQFF.

The chain carries TRBV7-8 and TRBJ2-1; maybe TRBD1 (5 bases). The ends were cut back, 2 bases at V and 1 base at J, with 9 bases in the middle. The CDR3 totals 15 residues. Germline V gives CDR1 SGHVS, CDR2 FQNEAQ. The CDR3 sequence is CASSLRQGSYNEQFF. The CDR3 bases are TGTGCCAGCAGCTTACGGCAGGGTTCCTACAATGAGCAGTTCTTC.

The genes are TRBV5-1 and TRBJ2-7; 10 nucleotides match TRBD2. The CDR3 length is 17 residues. The V gene end was trimmed by 1 base and the J gene end by 3 bases; junction bases not matched to a gene: 10. Germline V gene lookup returns CDR1 SGHRS and CDR2 YFSETQ. CDR3 amino acids: CASSLMLAGVGDYEQYF. The CDR3 region has the DNA TGCGCCAGCAGCTTGATGCTAGCGGGAGTGGGGGACTACGAGCAGTACTTC.

The chain joins TRBV2 to TRBJ2-3; D ambiguous. The CDR3 length is 13 residues. Trimming cost V 6 bases and J 3 bases, with 10 bases left between them. Germline CDR1 reads SNHLY; CDR2 reads FYNNEI. The CDR3 sequence is CASRALATDTQYF. CDR3 in DNA: TGTGCCAGCAGAGCTCTCGCGACAGATACGCAGTATTTT.

This rearrangement joins TRBV12-5 to TRBJ1-1; 10 nucleotides align to TRBD1. The V segment lost 1 base and the J segment 5 bases; nucleotides outside the gene matches: 7. This CDR3 contains 16 residues. Germline V gene lookup returns CDR1 LGHNT and CDR2 FRNRAP. CDR3 DNA sequence: TGTGCTAGTGGTTTGGGGGGGACAGGGGAAAGGACTGAAGCTTTCTTT. Amino acid sequence: CASGLGGTGERTEAFF.

The rearrangement links TRBV21-1 to TRBJ1-2; TRBD1, the table's D call, was not compared with the DNA. TRBV21-1 is a pseudogene. The CDR3 is made up of 16 amino acids. The CDR3 coding sequence is TGTGCCAGCAGCACAACAAACCGGGACACCAACTATGGCTACACCTTC. It is translated as CASSTTNRDTNYGYTF.

The chain employs TRBV25-1 and TRBJ2-5; 11 bases fit TRBD1. The CDR3 consists of 15 residues. Germline CDR1 reads MGHDK; CDR2 reads SYGVNS. Losses at the gene ends were 1 base for V and 5 bases for J; bases not matched to a gene: 3. The CDR3 bases are TGTGCCAGCAGTGAATCCGGGACAGGGGGGGAGACCCAGTACTTC. It translates to CASSESGTGGETQYF.

This chain connects TRBV5-4 to TRBJ2-2, with D possibly TRBD1 on 5 matching bases. The CDR3 loop spans 13 amino acids. In germline, CDR1 is SGHNT, CDR2 YYREEE (reference sequence). Trimming cost V 3 bases and J 5 bases, with 8 bases left between them. The CDR3 sequence is CASSSTVTGELFF. The CDR3 DNA sequence: TGTGCCAGCAGCTCGACAGTTACCGGGGAGCTGTTTTTT.

CDR3 loop: CASSFSGGSDEQFF. DNA for the CDR3: TGCGCCAGCAGCTTCTCGGGGGGCTCCGATGAGCAGTTCTTC. The chain links TRBV5-1 to TRBJ2-1; D is perhaps TRBD2 (7 bases). This CDR3 has 14 amino acids. V was clipped by 2 bases and J by 8 bases, with 14 bases between them. Germline CDR1 and CDR2: SGHRS and YFSETQ.

This chain links TRBV29-1 with TRBJ2-1; 9 bases match TRBD1. The CDR3 runs 14 residues. From germline, CDR1 is SQVTM and CDR2 ANQGSEA. V trimming: 7 bases; J trimming: 9 bases; junction bases outside the gene matches: 13. In nucleotides, the CDR3 is TGCAGCGCGACACTACAGGGGGCTGTTGTTGAGCAGTTCTTC. Protein: CSATLQGAVVEQFF.

V is TRBV11-3 and J is TRBJ2-7; 10 nucleotides line up with TRBD2. J gave up 5 bases and V 5 bases, and 6 bases lay outside the gene matches. There are 14 residues in the CDR3. Germline CDR1 and CDR2: SGHNT and YENEEA. The CDR3 coding sequence is TGTGCCAGCAGCCCCTGGACTAGCGGTAACGAGCAGTACTTC. Residues: CASSPWTSGNEQYF.

The CDR3 loop reads CASTKLGGYEQYF. The CDR3 DNA sequence: TGTGCCAGCACCAAACTAGGAGGTTACGAGCAGTACTTC. The rearrangement uses TRBV6-5 and TRBJ2-7, with D possibly being TRBD2 (5 bases). The germline V gene has CDR1 MNHEY and CDR2 SVGAGI. The CDR3 has 13 amino acids. The V end was cut by 7 bases, the J end by 4 bases, with 14 bases between.

The chain links TRBV9 to TRBJ1-1; D unresolved. V was cut by 3 bases and J by 0 bases, with 12 bases left in between. Germline lookup yields CDR1 SGDLS and CDR2 YYNGEE. The CDR3 has 15 amino acids. Here the CDR3 reads CASSATEAMNTEAFF. CDR3 DNA: TGTGCCAGCAGCGCGACGGAGGCCATGAACACTGAAGCTTTCTTT.